The sequence of this TCR beta chain was determined in a study of blood T cell repertoires in COVID-19. The repertoire was sequenced with immunoSEQ multiplex PCR; TCRdb's copy has only in-frame clones and lacks some. The sample has 270,000 or so clones, 86% seen once. Trimming cost V 4 bases and J 6 bases, with 14 bases left between them. The CDR3 is 14 residues long. Germline-derived CDR1 and CDR2 are LGHDT and YNNKEL (reference sequence). Participants' own reports of clinical history determined their cohort assignment. Symptom resolution, clearance, or two negative PCRs marked donors in Cohort 3 as recovered.

The material sequenced was PBMCs or T cells enriched from blood (not recorded which). V and J are TRBV3-1 (or the pseudogene TRBV3-2) and TRBJ2-3; a possible D gene is TRBD1 (5 bases). The sequence derives from a woman aged 18-29 years who had recovered from COVID-19. The CDR3 DNA reads TGTGCCAGCAGCCGGGCCCAGGGTTGGGATACGCAGTATTTT. It specifies CASSRAQGWDTQYF.